This T cell receptor beta chain originates from a study of somatic mutations in cytotoxic T cells in rheumatoid arthritis. Sequencing used immunoSEQ multiplex PCR; TCRdb keeps in-frame clones, though not all of them. Of just over 15,000 clones in the sample, just under 75% are singletons; the top ten hold 14%. V was cut by 5 bases and J by 5 bases, with 19 bases left in between. There are 16 residues in the CDR3. In germline, CDR1 is LGHNA, CDR2 YNFKEQ. The gene calls are TRBV4-2 and TRBJ2-1; tentative D call: TRBD2 (6 bases). The TCR sequence derives from an adult with rheumatoid arthritis. Material: CD8+ T cells sorted from blood. DNA of the CDR3: TGTGCCAGCAGCGCCACTAGCTTGGGCTGGAACAATGAGCAGTTCTTC. Encoded protein: CASSATSLGWNNEQFF.